The 25 T cell receptor beta chains in this list originate from one sample, sequenced in a study of cytomegalovirus exposure and HLA in healthy donors (dated by TCRdb to about 2017). The library was generated by the immunoSEQ multiplex PCR assay. For the multiplex PCR, a mixture combining 60 forward primers for TCR Vbeta segments and 13 reverse primers for TCR Jbeta segments was used. TCRdb re-hosts the immuneACCESS table, in-frame sequences only. Its copies lack some clones; in the studies checked, an unresolved V gene accounts for under half of them, and the cause for the rest is not known. The sample records 100,000 to 150,000 clones, roughly 9.6% of which are singletons. Of the sample, more than 6.5% falls within the top ten clones. Specimen: PBMCs. All receptors come from a woman aged 40 to 50 in good health and CMV-seropositive.

The chain recombines TRBV19 with TRBJ2-7; 8 nucleotides match TRBD1. V lost 5 bases to trimming and J lost 5 bases; unmatched junction nucleotides: 8. CDR1 LNHDA and CDR2 SQIVND come from the germline V gene (reference sequence). CDR3 size: 14 residues. As DNA, the CDR3 is TGTGCCAGTAGTGTTTTTGGACAGGGCGACGAGCAGTACTTC. Translating it yields CASSVFGQGDEQYF.

This clone was picked up a small number of times. The V and J genes are TRBV29-1 and TRBJ1-1, with 10 bases aligning to TRBD1. Germline V gene sequence: CDR1 SQVTM, CDR2 ANQGSEA. V trimming: 6 bases; J trimming: 4 bases; junction bases outside the gene matches: 8. The CDR3 loop spans 14 amino acids. Here the CDR3 reads CSVQRQGATTEAFF. The CDR3 bases are TGCAGCGTCCAACGACAGGGGGCCACCACTGAAGCTTTCTTT.

This chain uses TRBV27 with TRBJ1-2; TRBD1 agrees at 7 bases. Per the germline V gene, CDR1 is MNHEY and CDR2 is SMNVEV (reference sequence). With 2 bases clipped from V and 5 bases from J, the junction kept 8 bases outside the gene matches. This CDR3 has 15 amino acids. The CDR3 bases are TGTGCCAGCAGTTTAAGTCCCGGGACAGCTTATGGCTACACCTTC. As protein: CASSLSPGTAYGYTF.

The sample holds a few counts of this clone. This chain uses TRBV7-8 with TRBJ2-2, with D tentatively TRBD2 (5 bases). The CDR3 is 18 residues long. CDR1 and CDR2 (germline): SGHVS, FQNEAQ. V was clipped by 5 bases and J by 0 bases, with 19 bases between them. The CDR3 loop reads CASSPSGLLPANTGELFF. In nucleotides, the CDR3 is TGTGCCAGCAGCCCTTCCGGACTCCTCCCCGCGAACACCGGGGAGCTGTTTTTT.

This clone was seen a few times. The chain recombines TRBV7-9 with TRBJ1-2, with a tentative D call TRBD1 (5 bases). The CDR3 is 15 residues long. V dropped 6 bases and J dropped 1 base, with 15 bases sitting between them. CDR1 SEHNR and CDR2 FQNEAQ come from the germline V gene (reference sequence). This chain's CDR3 is CASSSHAGNNYGYTF. CDR3 coding DNA: TGTGCCAGCAGTTCCCATGCAGGGAATAACTATGGCTACACCTTC. Filled out from reference TRBV7-9 and TRBJ1-2, the complete variable domain reads DTGVSQNPRHKITKRGQNVTFRCDPISEHNRLYWYRQTLGQGPEFLTYFQNEAQLEKSRLLSDRFSAERPKGSFSTLEIQRTEQGDSAMYLCASSSHAGNNYGYTFGSGTRLTVV.

This clone has a handful of counts. Written as DNA, the CDR3 is TGCGCCAGCAGCTATTTTTCGACTAGCGGGGTGACCGGGGAGCTGTTTTTT. It translates to CASSYFSTSGVTGELFF. This chain uses TRBV5-1 with TRBJ2-2, with 11 bases matching TRBD2. With V trimmed by 3 bases and J by 5 bases, 9 bases remained unmatched. The CDR3 runs to 17 residues. Germline CDR1 SGHRS, CDR2 YFSETQ.

Comments on this clone: This CDR3 is also generated by other DNA sequences in the sample. The CDR3 nucleotides are TGTGCCAGCAGTTACTCCCTAGGGAGGGGCAAAGCTTTCTTT. Residues: CASSYSLGRGKAFF. The J gene is TRBJ1-1, the V gene TRBV6-5; perhaps TRBD1 as D (5 bases). Germline CDR1 reads MNHEY; CDR2 reads SVGAGI. Trimming left V 0 bases short and J 9 bases short, with 14 bases between. The CDR3 consists of 14 residues.

This clone was detected a few times. The V call is TRBV9, the J call TRBJ2-2; tentative D call: TRBD2 (6 bases). From germline, CDR1 is SGDLS and CDR2 YYNGEE. The CDR3 has 16 residues. Between the trimmed V and J ends, which lost 2 bases and 4 bases, there was a span of 15 bases. This CDR3 is CASSVWRDSSTGELFF. The CDR3 DNA reads as TGTGCCAGCAGCGTTTGGAGGGACTCATCCACCGGGGAGCTGTTTTTT. Variable domain in full (rest from reference TRBV9 and TRBJ2-2): DSGVTQTPKHLITATGQRVTLRCSPRSGDLSVYWYQQSLDQGLQFLIQYYNGEERAKGNILERFSAQQFPDLHSELNLSSLELGDSALYFCASSVWRDSSTGELFFGEGSRLTVL.

In this sample, this clone turned up a few times. The V and J genes are TRBV28 and TRBJ1-1, with D possibly matching TRBD1 (6 bases). Germline CDR1 MDHEN, CDR2 SYDVKM. The CDR3 runs to 11 residues. Trimming took 5 bases from V and 8 from J, leaving 9 bases between them. The CDR3 DNA reads as TGTGCCAGCAGTATCGGACAGGAAGCTTTCTTT. Protein product: CASSIGQEAFF.

This clone was found a few times. V is TRBV5-1 and J is TRBJ2-7, with 7 nucleotides matching TRBD1. The germline V gene has CDR1 SGHRS and CDR2 YFSETQ. This CDR3 comprises 15 residues. Losses at the gene ends were 3 bases for V and 2 bases for J; bases not matched to a gene: 8. Here the CDR3 reads CASSSPETGTYEQYF. The CDR3 DNA follows: TGCGCCAGCAGCTCTCCTGAGACAGGGACCTACGAGCAGTACTTC. The full variable domain, in which reference TRBV5-1 and TRBJ2-7 provide the parts outside the CDR3, is KAGVTQTPRYLIKTRGQQVTLSCSPISGHRSVSWYQQTPGQGLQFLFEYFSETQRNKGNFPGRFSGRQFSNSRSEMNVSTLELGDSALYLCASSSPETGTYEQYFGPGTRLTVT.

The genes are TRBV6-5 and TRBJ2-5, with no clear D. The CDR3 is 13 amino acids. Germline V gene sequence: CDR1 MNHEY, CDR2 SVGAGI. The ends were cut back, 5 bases at V and 2 bases at J, with 9 bases in the middle. Written as DNA, the CDR3 is TGTGCCAGCAGTCCCGTCGGTCAAGAGACCCAGTACTTC. Its protein product is CASSPVGQETQYF.

J is TRBJ2-7 and V is TRBV27; 7 nucleotides line up with TRBD1. Losses at the gene ends were 4 bases for V and 4 bases for J; bases not matched to a gene: 10. The CDR3 spans 15 residues. Germline V CDR1 and CDR2: MNHEY, SMNVEV (reference sequence). The CDR3 nucleotides read TGTGCCAGCAGTTCCCTACGACAGGGACCTTACGAGCAGTACTTC. Its protein product is CASSSLRQGPYEQYF.

The chain recombines TRBV5-1 with TRBJ1-2; 8 bases are shared with TRBD1. From germline, CDR1 is SGHRS and CDR2 YFSETQ. V was clipped by 5 bases and J by 10 bases; unmatched bases: 13. There are 14 residues in the CDR3. CDR3 bases: TGCGCCAGCAGGGGGTCAGGGGGCAGCGCTTTCTACACCTTC. As protein: CASRGSGGSAFYTF.

The rearrangement links TRBV7-8 to TRBJ2-5, with 7 bases matching TRBD1. The V gene end was trimmed by 5 bases and the J gene end by 1 base; junction bases not matched to a gene: 10. This CDR3 spans 16 amino acids. Per the germline V gene, CDR1 is SGHVS and CDR2 is FQNEAQ. This CDR3 reads CASSRRAGGTQETQYF. The CDR3 DNA reads TGTGCCAGCAGCAGACGTGCAGGGGGAACCCAAGAGACCCAGTACTTC.

V and J are TRBV2 and TRBJ1-5; 7 bases fit TRBD1. From germline, CDR1 is SNHLY and CDR2 FYNNEI. V gave up 6 bases and J gave up 1 base; unmatched junction bases: 6. This CDR3 contains 15 residues. CDR3 bases: TGTGCCAGCAGCCCAGGGGGATCGAGCAATCAGCCCCAGCATTTT. It translates to CASSPGGSSNQPQHF.

This clone was seen a handful of times. The gene calls are TRBV7-2 and TRBJ2-7; D not resolved. The V end lost 3 bases, the J end lost 5 bases, and 11 bases lay between the germline ends. The CDR3 consists of 13 residues. Germline lookup yields CDR1 SGHTA and CDR2 FQGNSA. CDR3 DNA sequence: TGTGCCAGCAGCTTTCTACCACTCGACGAGCAGTACTTC. It is translated as CASSFLPLDEQYF.

This clone has more than one count but fewer than ten. The chain links TRBV10-1 to TRBJ2-2; D unresolved. With 7 bases removed from V and 6 bases from J, the gap between germline ends came to 12 bases. The germline gives CDR1 WNHNN, CDR2 SYGVQD (reference sequence). The CDR3 extends over 13 amino acids. CDR3: CASTNGFAGELFF. Here the CDR3 DNA reads TGCGCCAGCACTAACGGGTTTGCCGGGGAGCTGTTTTTT.

The chain couples TRBV5-1 to TRBJ2-3; no reliable D call. Trimming removed 4 bases from V and 2 bases from J, with 14 bases in between. Germline V gene data show CDR1 as SGHRS and CDR2 as YFSETQ. The CDR3 covers 15 residues. The CDR3, as DNA: TGCGCCAGCAGCCCGGCAGGTCTGAACACAGATACGCAGTATTTT. Translation: CASSPAGLNTDTQYF.

This chain joins TRBV19 and TRBJ1-1, with 9 bases aligning to TRBD1. J gave up 4 bases and V 7 bases, and 10 bases lay outside the gene matches. Germline loops: CDR1 LNHDA, CDR2 SQIVND (reference sequence). The CDR3 loop spans 15 amino acids. In nucleotides, the CDR3 is TGTGCCAGTATACGTACAGGGGGCAGGGCCACTGAAGCTTTCTTT. Its translation is CASIRTGGRATEAFF. The full variable domain, with the rest looked up from reference TRBV19 and TRBJ1-1, is DGGITQSPKYLFRKEGQNVTLSCEQNLNHDAMYWYRQDPGQGLRLIYYSQIVNDFQKGDIAEGYSVSREKKESFPLTVTSAQKNPTAFYLCASIRTGGRATEAFFGQGTRLTVV.

This clone was recorded a few times. The chain joins TRBV2 to TRBJ1-5; D is unclear. V lost 4 bases to trimming and J lost 0 bases, with 13 bases between them. The CDR3 runs to 16 residues. Germline assignment: CDR1 SNHLY and CDR2 FYNNEI. The chain's CDR3 is CASSGGGLNSNQPQHF. The CDR3, as DNA: TGTGCCAGCAGTGGTGGAGGGCTGAATAGCAATCAGCCCCAGCATTTT. Supplemented by reference TRBV2 and TRBJ1-5, the full variable domain reads EPEVTQTPSHQVTQMGQEVILRCVPISNHLYFYWYRQILGQKVEFLVSFYNNEISEKSEIFDDQFSVERPDGSNFTLKIRSTKLEDSAMYFCASSGGGLNSNQPQHFGDGTRLSIL.

CDR3 loop: CASSPLYSTGQGAGETQYF. In nucleotides, the CDR3 is TGTGCCAGCTCACCACTGTACAGCACAGGACAGGGGGCTGGAGAGACCCAGTACTTC. The chain uses TRBV18 and TRBJ2-5, with TRBD1 matching over 11 bases. Germline CDR1 reads KGHSH; CDR2 reads LQKENI. The CDR3 extends over 19 amino acids. After removal of 1 base from V and 4 bases from J, the junction contained 14 bases not matched to a gene.

V gene TRBV7-9 combines with J gene TRBJ2-5; D is unclear. Germline values: CDR1 SEHNR, CDR2 FQNEAQ (reference sequence). Trimming shortened V by 1 base and J by 4 bases, and 16 bases separated the two germline ends. The CDR3 runs 16 residues. The CDR3 nucleotides are TGTGCCAGCAGCTTAGGCCGAATAGGCACGGGAGAGACCCAGTACTTC. Protein sequence: CASSLGRIGTGETQYF.

This clone was counted between two and nine times. V is TRBV19 and J is TRBJ2-2; TRBD1 might be the D (5 bases). Germline CDR1 reads LNHDA; CDR2 reads SQIVND (reference sequence). V lost 6 bases to trimming and J lost 1 base, with 9 bases between them. CDR3 length: 14 amino acids. This CDR3 reads CASSTDRNTGELFF. CDR3 DNA: TGTGCCAGTAGCACCGACAGGAACACCGGGGAGCTGTTTTTT.

As DNA, the CDR3 is TGTGCCAGCAGCCCTGGACAGGGGAGGGCGAACACTGAAGCTTTCTTT. As protein: CASSPGQGRANTEAFF. The genes are TRBV7-9 and TRBJ1-1, with 9 bases identical to TRBD1. Germline V gives CDR1 SEHNR, CDR2 FQNEAQ (reference sequence). This CDR3 region has 16 residues. The V segment lost 5 bases and the J segment 1 base; nucleotides outside the gene matches: 8.

This clone has more than one count but fewer than ten. The rearrangement joins TRBV5-1 to TRBJ1-1; D gene unclear. Trimming cost V 3 bases and J 2 bases, with 20 bases left between them. The CDR3 is 17 residues long. CDR1 and CDR2 (germline): SGHRS, YFSETQ. This CDR3 reads CASSSPLLGRGNTEAFF. In DNA, the CDR3 is TGCGCCAGCAGCTCCCCGTTGTTAGGGAGAGGAAACACTGAAGCTTTCTTT. The full variable domain, in which reference TRBV5-1 and TRBJ1-1 provide the parts outside the CDR3, is KAGVTQTPRYLIKTRGQQVTLSCSPISGHRSVSWYQQTPGQGLQFLFEYFSETQRNKGNFPGRFSGRQFSNSRSEMNVSTLELGDSALYLCASSSPLLGRGNTEAFFGQGTRLTVV.